These 32 T cell receptor beta chains were sequenced from one sample in a study of cytomegalovirus exposure and HLA in healthy donors. Here immunoSEQ multiplex PCR was the method, and the copy in TCRdb shows in-frame clones only, minus some. The table has some 310,000 clones, approximately 85% seen once; the top ten hold more than 0.95%. Sequenced material: PBMCs. These receptors all come from a man younger than 45 in good health and CMV-seronegative.

The chain has TRBV6-6 and TRBJ1-3; no clear D. Germline V gene sequence: CDR1 MNHNY, CDR2 SVGAGI (reference sequence). CDR3 length: 15 amino acids. Trimming cost V 5 bases and J 4 bases, with 15 bases left between them. In nucleotides, the CDR3 is TGTGCCAGCAGTCTCCTCGAGGCGGCCGGAAACACCATATATTTT. Amino acid sequence: CASSLLEAAGNTIYF.

The V and J genes are TRBV4-3 and TRBJ1-5; D is unclear. Germline V gives CDR1 LGHNA, CDR2 YSLEER. Trimming took 1 base from V and 4 from J, leaving 8 bases between them. CDR3 length: 14 amino acids. The CDR3 region is CASSQGAGNQPQHF. The CDR3 DNA follows: TGCGCCAGCAGCCAAGGGGCAGGAAATCAGCCCCAGCATTTT.

V gene TRBV19 combines with J gene TRBJ1-2, with 8 nucleotides matching TRBD1. The CDR3 spans 14 residues. Germline V gene lookup returns CDR1 LNHDA and CDR2 SQIVND (reference sequence). The junction had 6 bases not matched to a gene; V was cut back by 5 bases and J by 4 bases. CDR3 nucleotides: TGTGCCAGTAGTGCGGGACAGGCGTTCTATGGCTACACCTTC. Translating gives CASSAGQAFYGYTF.

The genes are TRBV5-6 and TRBJ1-2, with D perhaps TRBD1 (5 bases). The germline V and J ends were trimmed by 0 bases and 8 bases, with 14 bases remaining between them. The CDR3 extends over 14 amino acids. Germline CDR1 and CDR2: SGHDT and YYEEEE. CDR3 in amino acids: CASSLGQINKGYTF. The CDR3 bases are TGTGCCAGCAGCTTGGGACAGATAAATAAAGGCTACACCTTC.

The chain is built from TRBV29-1 and TRBJ1-4; a possible D gene is TRBD1 (6 bases). Germline CDR1 reads SQVTM; CDR2 reads ANQGSEA. V was clipped by 7 bases and J by 3 bases, with 15 bases between them. The CDR3 is made up of 14 amino acids. The CDR3 sequence is CSAREGGPNEKLFF. CDR3 nucleotides: TGCAGCGCCCGGGAGGGGGGGCCTAATGAAAAACTGTTTTTT.

V is TRBV6-1 and J is TRBJ2-7; 11 nucleotides match TRBD1. Looked up from germline, CDR1 is MNHNS and CDR2 is SASEGT. V lost 2 bases, J lost 7 bases, and 4 bases stayed unmatched. CDR3 length: 14 amino acids. The CDR3 DNA sequence: TGTGCCAGCAGTGAACTGGGACAGGGGGGGGAGCAGTACTTC. Translating it yields CASSELGQGGEQYF.

The chain is built from TRBV6-1 and TRBJ1-6; 12 nucleotides agree with TRBD1. The CDR3 has 17 amino acids. The junction had 7 bases not matched to a gene; V was cut back by 3 bases and J by 7 bases. Germline V gives CDR1 MNHNS, CDR2 SASEGT. The CDR3 reads CASSDGTGGIWNSPLHF. The DNA for the CDR3 is TGTGCCAGCAGTGATGGGACAGGGGGCATCTGGAATTCACCCCTCCACTTT.

The rearrangement joins TRBV13 to TRBJ2-2; a weak D match, TRBD1 (6 bases). The CDR3 sequence is 15 residues long. Trimming pared 5 bases from V and 1 base from J, leaving 11 bases between. Germline loops: CDR1 PRHDT, CDR2 FYEKMQ (reference sequence). CDR3 region: CASSGGQLNTGELFF. CDR3 nucleotides: TGTGCCAGCAGCGGGGGCCAGCTGAACACCGGGGAGCTGTTTTTT.

The rearrangement uses TRBV5-1 and TRBJ1-6; TRBD1 might be the D (5 bases). The CDR3 consists of 15 residues. From germline, CDR1 is SGHRS and CDR2 YFSETQ. Trimming cost V 0 bases and J 10 bases, with 14 bases left between them. The CDR3 protein is CASSLAGGLRSPLHF. In nucleotides, the CDR3 is TGCGCCAGCAGCTTGGCCGGGGGGTTACGATCACCCCTCCACTTT.

This clone was counted a single time. V usage is TRBV6-5 and J usage is TRBJ2-7, with 7 bases fitting TRBD1. This CDR3 comprises 12 residues. J gave up 6 bases and V 5 bases, and 4 bases lay outside the gene matches. CDR1 is MNHEY and CDR2 is SVGAGI in the germline V gene. As DNA, the CDR3 is TGTGCCAGCAGTCTCGACAGGGTCGAGCAGTACTTC. It specifies CASSLDRVEQYF.

The rearrangement joins TRBV19 to TRBJ1-5; D possibly corresponds to TRBD1 (6 bases). From germline, CDR1 is LNHDA and CDR2 SQIVND (reference sequence). With 4 bases removed from V and 7 bases from J, the gap between germline ends came to 14 bases. This CDR3 spans 14 amino acids. The chain's CDR3 is CASSTTGTTQPQHF. The CDR3, as DNA: TGTGCCAGTAGTACCACCGGGACAACACAGCCCCAGCATTTT.

This clone was seen a handful of times. V gene TRBV4-1 combines with J gene TRBJ2-4; weak D call: TRBD1 (5 bases). This CDR3 is built from 15 residues. Trimming took 5 bases from V and 1 from J, leaving 12 bases between them. Germline V gene data show CDR1 as MGHRA and CDR2 as YSYEKL. In DNA form, the CDR3 reads TGCGCCAGCAGCGTGCTAGGGGCGGCCAAAAACATTCAGTACTTC. Its translation: CASSVLGAAKNIQYF.

The J gene is TRBJ1-2, the V gene TRBV7-2, with a tentative D call TRBD1 (5 bases). CDR3 length: 15 residues. Per the germline V gene, CDR1 is SGHTA and CDR2 is FQGNSA. V was shortened by 2 bases and J by 4 bases, with 14 bases between the two germline ends. This CDR3 reads CASSLRSQGSYGYTF. In nucleotides, the CDR3 is TGTGCCAGCAGCTTAAGGTCTCAGGGTAGCTATGGCTACACCTTC. Drawing the rest from reference TRBV7-2 and TRBJ1-2, the complete variable domain is GAGVSQSPSNKVTEKGKDVELRCDPISGHTALYWYRQSLGQGLEFLIYFQGNSAPDKSGLPSDRFSAERTGGSVSTLTIQRTQQEDSAVYLCASSLRSQGSYGYTFGSGTRLTVV.

The gene calls are TRBV7-2 and TRBJ1-2, with D maybe TRBD1 (5 bases). Trimming left V 2 bases short and J 8 bases short, with 9 bases between. Germline V gene lookup returns CDR1 SGHTA and CDR2 FQGNSA. The length of the CDR3 is 12 residues. CDR3 protein: CASSLSRAGYTF. In DNA form, the CDR3 reads TGTGCCAGCAGCTTAAGCAGGGCCGGCTACACCTTC.

V usage is TRBV20-1 and J usage is TRBJ2-4; D is possibly TRBD1 (5 bases). The CDR3 totals 11 residues. The V gene's germline CDR1 is DFQATT and CDR2 SNEGSKA (reference sequence). The ends were cut back, 4 bases at V and 9 bases at J, with 10 bases in the middle. CDR3: CSAIGQGIQYF. The DNA of the CDR3 is TGCAGTGCTATAGGTCAGGGCATTCAGTACTTC.

The chain combines TRBV7-2 with TRBJ2-7; no definite D call. V was pared by 4 bases and J by 6 bases, with 7 bases between. CDR1 SGHTA and CDR2 FQGNSA come from the germline V gene. CDR3 length equals 11 residues. The chain's CDR3 is CASSSTGEQYF. The CDR3, as DNA: TGTGCCAGCAGCTCCACGGGCGAGCAGTACTTC. Complete variable domain (other parts from reference TRBV7-2 and TRBJ2-7): GAGVSQSPSNKVTEKGKDVELRCDPISGHTALYWYRQSLGQGLEFLIYFQGNSAPDKSGLPSDRFSAERTGGSVSTLTIQRTQQEDSAVYLCASSSTGEQYFGPGTRLTVT.

The chain employs TRBV5-6 and TRBJ1-6; D may be TRBD1 (5 bases). V gave up 4 bases and J gave up 10 bases, with 18 bases separating them. CDR1 is SGHDT and CDR2 is YYEEEE in the germline V gene. This CDR3 has 15 amino acids. The CDR3 DNA sequence: TGTGCCAGCAGCCTCCGACGGACAACCTCCTCACCCCTCCACTTT. This translates into CASSLRRTTSSPLHF.

The chain couples TRBV19 to TRBJ2-7, with D possibly TRBD2 on 6 matching bases. V was clipped by 4 bases and J by 1 base, with 11 bases between them. Germline lookup yields CDR1 LNHDA and CDR2 SQIVND (reference sequence). This CDR3 is 14 amino acids long. The CDR3 DNA follows: TGTGCCAGTAGTACCCGGACTATGTCCTACGAGCAGTACTTC. It codes for CASSTRTMSYEQYF.

This sequence joins TRBV9 and TRBJ2-1; 10 positions match TRBD2. The CDR3 runs to 16 residues. Unmatched junction bases numbered 7, after V lost 1 base and J lost 6 bases. Looked up from germline, CDR1 is SGDLS and CDR2 is YYNGEE. In nucleotides, the CDR3 is TGTGCCAGCAGCGTATTACTTAGCGGGGGGTCCAATGAGCAGTTCTTC. Amino acid sequence: CASSVLLSGGSNEQFF.

The rearrangement uses TRBV27 and TRBJ1-5; D is uncertain. The germline V gene has CDR1 MNHEY and CDR2 SMNVEV (reference sequence). V lost 6 bases and J lost 5, with 17 bases in between. The CDR3 extends over 15 amino acids. The CDR3 sequence is CASSLRPTPYQPQHF. CDR3 DNA: TGTGCCAGCAGCTTAAGGCCGACTCCTTATCAGCCCCAGCATTTT.

This chain connects TRBV10-1 to TRBJ2-2, with D maybe TRBD2 (6 bases). Trimming stripped 5 bases from V and 2 bases from J, with 12 bases between. Per the germline V gene, CDR1 is WNHNN and CDR2 is SYGVQD (reference sequence). The CDR3 has 15 amino acids. CDR3: CASSPHGSNTGELFF. CDR3 nucleotides: TGCGCCAGCAGTCCCCACGGGAGTAACACCGGGGAGCTGTTTTTT.

This clone turned up a few times. V gene TRBV7-2 combines with J gene TRBJ1-1, with no clear D. The germline V and J ends were trimmed by 1 base and 1 base, with 10 bases remaining between them. CDR3 length: 15 amino acids. Germline CDR1 and CDR2: SGHTA and FQGNSA. As DNA, the CDR3 is TGTGCCAGCAGCTTAGATTTCGCAGAGAACACTGAAGCTTTCTTT. It specifies CASSLDFAENTEAFF. The complete variable domain, with remaining parts taken from reference TRBV7-2 and TRBJ1-1, reads GAGVSQSPSNKVTEKGKDVELRCDPISGHTALYWYRQSLGQGLEFLIYFQGNSAPDKSGLPSDRFSAERTGGSVSTLTIQRTQQEDSAVYLCASSLDFAENTEAFFGQGTRLTVV.

CDR3 nucleotide sequence: TGTGCCAGCAGCCGCGGCGGGGGAACCGTGCTGAGCTACACCTTC. Amino acids: CASSRGGGTVLSYTF. V is TRBV5-8 and J is TRBJ1-2, with D possibly being TRBD1 (5 bases). The V gene's germline CDR1 is SGHTS and CDR2 YDEGEE. Trimming took 4 bases from V and 9 from J, leaving 22 bases between them. The CDR3 totals 15 residues.

The chain carries TRBV18 and TRBJ1-1; the D gene is possibly TRBD1 (5 bases). Germline V gene sequence: CDR1 KGHSH, CDR2 LQKENI. The CDR3 spans 15 residues. V was cut by 0 bases and J by 3 bases, with 11 bases left in between. CDR3 sequence (DNA): TGTGCCAGCTCACCACCAACGGTCAGGGACACTGAAGCTTTCTTT. It codes for CASSPPTVRDTEAFF.

There are a few counts of this clone. This chain links TRBV18 with TRBJ1-2; 7 positions match TRBD1. The CDR3 length is 14 residues. V trimming: 3 bases; J trimming: 4 bases; junction bases outside the gene matches: 5. CDR1 KGHSH and CDR2 LQKENI come from the germline V gene. The CDR3 coding sequence is TGTGCCAGCTCACCGCAGGGACAGTTCTATGGCTACACCTTC. It codes for CASSPQGQFYGYTF.

The chain is built from TRBV6-5 and TRBJ2-7; perhaps TRBD1 as D (6 bases). Germline V CDR1 and CDR2: MNHEY, SVGAGI. The CDR3 has 14 residues. With 0 bases removed from V and 8 bases from J, the gap between germline ends came to 14 bases. CDR3 in amino acids: CASSYSEDRPKQYF. DNA of the CDR3: TGTGCCAGCAGTTACTCGGAAGACAGGCCCAAGCAGTACTTC.

This clone was counted only a few times. The J gene is TRBJ2-1, the V gene TRBV5-6; no reliable D call. In germline, CDR1 is SGHDT, CDR2 YYEEEE. V was cut by 2 bases and J by 6 bases, with 3 bases left in between. This CDR3 is built from 11 residues. The CDR3 coding sequence is TGTGCCAGCAGCTTCTCCAATGAGCAGTTCTTC. Translated: CASSFSNEQFF.

The J gene is TRBJ2-7, the V gene TRBV5-1, with TRBD1 matching over 7 bases. After removal of 3 bases from V and 5 bases from J, the junction contained 17 bases not matched to a gene. CDR1 and CDR2 from the germline V gene are SGHRS and YFSETQ. The CDR3 contains 17 residues. In nucleotides, the CDR3 is TGCGCCAGCAGCTACCGACAGGGTCATGTCGTCGATAACGAGCAGTACTTC. It encodes CASSYRQGHVVDNEQYF.

The chain has TRBV6-1 and TRBJ1-1; D unresolved. Trimming left V 6 bases short and J 1 base short, with 9 bases between. Per the germline V gene, CDR1 is MNHNS and CDR2 is SASEGT. This CDR3 contains 13 residues. The CDR3 nucleotides read TGTGCCAGCAGGGAAACAGAGAACACTGAAGCTTTCTTT. This encodes CASRETENTEAFF.

The chain links TRBV5-1 to TRBJ2-6; D unclear. Between the trimmed V and J ends, which lost 0 bases and 0 bases, there was a span of 7 bases. Germline-derived CDR1 and CDR2 are SGHRS and YFSETQ. The CDR3 is made up of 16 amino acids. The CDR3 protein is CASSLDPSSGANVLTF. The CDR3 DNA sequence: TGCGCCAGCAGCTTGGACCCCAGCTCTGGGGCCAACGTCCTGACTTTC. The entire variable domain, with the rest obtained from reference TRBV5-1 and TRBJ2-6, is as follows: KAGVTQTPRYLIKTRGQQVTLSCSPISGHRSVSWYQQTPGQGLQFLFEYFSETQRNKGNFPGRFSGRQFSNSRSEMNVSTLELGDSALYLCASSLDPSSGANVLTFGAGSRLTVL.

The rearrangement joins TRBV27 to TRBJ2-2, with 8 bases lining up with TRBD1. Germline V gives CDR1 MNHEY, CDR2 SMNVEV (reference sequence). The ends lost 3 bases at V and 2 bases at J; junction bases unmatched: 8. The length of the CDR3 is 17 residues. The CDR3: CASSFLLTGVNTGELFF. The CDR3 coding sequence is TGTGCCAGCAGTTTCCTCCTGACAGGGGTCAACACCGGGGAGCTGTTTTTT.

The rearrangement links TRBV19 to TRBJ1-1; possibly TRBD1 for D (6 bases). Germline V gene lookup returns CDR1 LNHDA and CDR2 SQIVND (reference sequence). V was pared by 3 bases and J by 7 bases, with 21 bases between. The CDR3 has 16 residues. The CDR3 region is CASSISRLQGLDEAFF. CDR3 in DNA: TGTGCCAGTAGTATTTCAAGATTACAGGGACTAGATGAAGCTTTCTTT.